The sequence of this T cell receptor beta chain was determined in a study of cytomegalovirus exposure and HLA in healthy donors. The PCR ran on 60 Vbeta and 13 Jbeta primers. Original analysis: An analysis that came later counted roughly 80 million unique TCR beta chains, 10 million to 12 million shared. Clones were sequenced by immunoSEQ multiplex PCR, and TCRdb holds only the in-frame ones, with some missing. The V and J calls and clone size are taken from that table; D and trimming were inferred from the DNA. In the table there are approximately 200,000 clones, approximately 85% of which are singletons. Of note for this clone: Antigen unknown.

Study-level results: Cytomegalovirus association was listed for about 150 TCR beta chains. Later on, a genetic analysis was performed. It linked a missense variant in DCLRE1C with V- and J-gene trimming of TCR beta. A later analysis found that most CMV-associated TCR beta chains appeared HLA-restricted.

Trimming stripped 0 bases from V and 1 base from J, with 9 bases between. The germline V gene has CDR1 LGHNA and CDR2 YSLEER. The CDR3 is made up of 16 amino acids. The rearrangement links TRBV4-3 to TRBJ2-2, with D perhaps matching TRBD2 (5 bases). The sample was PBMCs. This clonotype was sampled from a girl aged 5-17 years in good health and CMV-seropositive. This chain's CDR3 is CASSQDAGLNTGELFF. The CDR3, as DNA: TGCGCCAGCAGCCAAGATGCGGGTTTGAACACCGGGGAGCTGTTTTTT.